This is a list of T cell receptor beta chains from one sample in a study of OX40 agonist ivuxolimab in advanced cancers. This table comes from immunoSEQ multiplex PCR, and its TCRdb copy is limited to in-frame clones, with some not included. The table includes 73,000 or so clones, 75% to 90% detected once. The sample consisted of CD4+ or CD8+ T cells sorted from blood, taken in a trial of the OX40 agonist ivuxolimab. These receptors came from an adult with an advanced solid tumor such as melanoma, head and neck, liver or kidney cancer. Both conserved end residues are trimmed from each CDR3. The D gene is left open where the match is weak. Only part of the rows carry a size: once, few, many, or a class if the clone is expanded.

NA,TRBV2,NA,11,TRBJ2-1,AGRQLSYNEQF
NA,TRBV19,TRBD1,13,TRBJ1-2,ASSSKPGQGYGYT
once,TRBV6-6,TRBD2,12,TRBJ2-3,ASFNSGSTDTQY
NA,TRBV6-5,NA,13,TRBJ1-1,ASSYSLGRTTEAF
NA,TRBV5-1,TRBD2,13,TRBJ2-1,ASSQGLAGASEQF
few,TRBV7-9,NA,12,TRBJ2-7,ASSARQAAYEQY
NA,TRBV30,NA,11,TRBJ1-2,AWSVGVYYGYT
NA,TRBV2,TRBD2,14,TRBJ2-4,ASSEAGREGKNIQY
NA,TRBV5-8,NA,13,NA,ASSRGGARNYEQY
NA,TRBV5-8,NA,14,TRBJ2-3,ASSLYGGPRTDTQY
NA,TRBV9,NA,14,TRBJ1-2,ASSLPPGGPNYGYT
NA,TRBV5-1,NA,11,TRBJ2-5,ASSSRGRETQY
few,TRBV27,NA,10,TRBJ2-2,ASKRNTGELF
once,TRBV7-9,NA,11,TRBJ1-2,ASSLEGIDGYT
NA,TRBV11-2,TRBD2,14,TRBJ2-3,ASSLGQRESTDTQY
NA,TRBV7-2,TRBD2,12,TRBJ2-3,ASSSGLVTDTQY
NA,TRBV7-6,TRBD1,12,TRBJ1-6,ASSLATGGSPLH
NA,TRBV5-1,TRBD1,13,TRBJ1-4,ASSPTGGPNEKLF